The 2 T cell receptor beta chains reported below all come from one sample, sequenced in a study of neurological immune-mediated disorders. Time point given: technical triplicate 2. MiXCR, applied by TCRdb to the 5' RACE reads, yields one record per CDR3 protein. The table has more than 50,000 distinct CDR3 sequences, less than 25% seen once. The material sequenced was PBMCs. The receptor set was obtained from a man aged 60 to 69 with HTLV-1-associated myelopathy (HAM/TSP).

This clonotype occurred many times. The chain couples TRBV5-1 to TRBJ1-6; possibly TRBD1 for D (5 bases). The CDR3 runs to 16 residues. Germline CDR1 is SGHRS and CDR2 is YFSETQ. Trimming took off 6 bases at V and 6 bases at J, with 19 bases between the two ends. CDR3 amino acids: CASTKEGQASNSPLHF. Here the CDR3 DNA reads TGCGCCAGCACCAAAGAAGGACAAGCCTCTAATTCACCCCTCCACTTT.

This clonotype came up many times. The chain employs TRBV7-9 and TRBJ2-1; 8 bases are a match to TRBD1. The CDR3 has 15 residues. The ends lost 4 bases at V and 9 bases at J; junction bases unmatched: 11. Germline V gene sequence: CDR1 SEHNR, CDR2 FQNEAQ (reference sequence). The CDR3 DNA is TGTGCCAGCAGCTACAACGCCCCAGGGGGCGGTGAGCAGTTCTTC. Translating gives CASSYNAPGGGEQFF.